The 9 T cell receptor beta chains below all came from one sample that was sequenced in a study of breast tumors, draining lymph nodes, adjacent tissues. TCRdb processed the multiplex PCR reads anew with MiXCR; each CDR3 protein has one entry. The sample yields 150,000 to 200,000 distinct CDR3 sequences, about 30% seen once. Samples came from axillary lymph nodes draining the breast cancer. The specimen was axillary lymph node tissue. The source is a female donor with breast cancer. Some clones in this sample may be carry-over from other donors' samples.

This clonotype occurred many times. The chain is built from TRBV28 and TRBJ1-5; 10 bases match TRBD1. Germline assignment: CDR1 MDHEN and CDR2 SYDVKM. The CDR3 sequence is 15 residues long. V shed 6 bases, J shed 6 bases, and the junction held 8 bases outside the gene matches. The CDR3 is CASSLTGGLGQPQHF. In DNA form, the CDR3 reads TGTGCCAGCAGCCTGACAGGGGGCCTCGGTCAGCCCCAGCATTTT. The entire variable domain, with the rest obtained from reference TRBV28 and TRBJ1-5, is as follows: DVKVTQSSRYLVKRTGEKVFLECVQDMDHENMFWYRQDPGLGLRLIYFSYDVKMKEKGDIPEGYSVSREKKERFSLILESASTNQTSMYLCASSLTGGLGQPQHFGDGTRLSIL.

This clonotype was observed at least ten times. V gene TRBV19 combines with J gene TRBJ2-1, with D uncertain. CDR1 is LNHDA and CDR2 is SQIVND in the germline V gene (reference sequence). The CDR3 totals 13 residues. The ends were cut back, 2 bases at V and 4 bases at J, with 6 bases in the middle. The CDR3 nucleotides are TGTGCCAGTAGTATAAGCAGGTACAATGAGCAGTTCTTC. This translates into CASSISRYNEQFF.

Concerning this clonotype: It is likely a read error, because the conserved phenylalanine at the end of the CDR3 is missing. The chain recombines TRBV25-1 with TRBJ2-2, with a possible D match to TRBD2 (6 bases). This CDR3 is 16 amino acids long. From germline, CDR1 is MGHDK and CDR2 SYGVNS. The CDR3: CASSERRGPTAGELFS. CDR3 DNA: TGCGCCAGCAGTGAAAGGCGGGGACCCACCGCCGGGGAGCTGTTTTCT.

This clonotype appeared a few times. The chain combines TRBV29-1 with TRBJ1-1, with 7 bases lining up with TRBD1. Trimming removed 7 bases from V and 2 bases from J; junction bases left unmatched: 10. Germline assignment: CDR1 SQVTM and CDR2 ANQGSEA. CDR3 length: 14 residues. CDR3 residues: CSAINRQGNTEAFF. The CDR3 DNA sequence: TGCAGCGCCATAAATAGACAGGGAAACACTGAAGCTTTCTTT.

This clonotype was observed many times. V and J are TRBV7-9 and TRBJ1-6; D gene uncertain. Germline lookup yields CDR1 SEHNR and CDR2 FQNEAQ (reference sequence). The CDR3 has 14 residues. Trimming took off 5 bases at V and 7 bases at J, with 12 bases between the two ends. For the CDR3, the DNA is TGTGCCAGCAGCCCCGAGACGGAGAATTCACCCCTCCACTTT. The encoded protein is CASSPETENSPLHF.

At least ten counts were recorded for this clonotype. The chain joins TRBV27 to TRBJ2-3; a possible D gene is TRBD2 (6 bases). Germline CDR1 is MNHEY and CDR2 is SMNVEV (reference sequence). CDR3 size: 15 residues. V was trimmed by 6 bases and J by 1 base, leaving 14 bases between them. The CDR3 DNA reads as TGTGCCAGCAGCTGGAGGGTTAGCGGCACAGATACGCAGTATTTT. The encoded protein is CASSWRVSGTDTQYF.

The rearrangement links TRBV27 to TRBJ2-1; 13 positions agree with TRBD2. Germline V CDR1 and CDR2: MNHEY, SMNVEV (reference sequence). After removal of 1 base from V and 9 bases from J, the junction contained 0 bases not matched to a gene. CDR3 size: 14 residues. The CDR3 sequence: CASSLWTSGGEQFF. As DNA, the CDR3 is TGTGCCAGCAGTTTATGGACTAGCGGGGGTGAGCAGTTCTTC.

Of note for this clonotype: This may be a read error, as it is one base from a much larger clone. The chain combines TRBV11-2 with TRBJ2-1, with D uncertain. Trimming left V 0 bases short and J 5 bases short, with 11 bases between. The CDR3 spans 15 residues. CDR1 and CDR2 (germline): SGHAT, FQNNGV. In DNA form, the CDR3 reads TGTGCCAGCAGCTTAGACCACGCGGCAAACAATGAGCAGTTCTTC. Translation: CASSLDHAANNEQFF.

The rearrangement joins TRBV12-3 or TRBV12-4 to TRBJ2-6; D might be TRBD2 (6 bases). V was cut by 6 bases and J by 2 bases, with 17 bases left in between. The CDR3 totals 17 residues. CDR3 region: CASRAGGDPTGANVLTF. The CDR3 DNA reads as TGTGCCAGCAGAGCGGGCGGAGATCCCACTGGGGCCAACGTCCTGACTTTC.